The rows below give T cell receptor beta chains drawn from one sample of a study of blood T cell repertoires in COVID-19. The assay was immunoSEQ multiplex PCR, and TCRdb's table has in-frame clones only and misses some. The profile shows some 700,000 clones, about 87% of them singletons. Sample: peripheral blood. The receptors come from a woman between 18 and 29 years old with acute or convalescent COVID-19. The CDR3 runs from the conserved cysteine through the conserved F or W. Each record gives: V gene, J gene, clone size, D gene, CDR3 DNA, CDR3 protein. The D gene is left open where the match is weak. Some rows have no size entry. The others give once, few or many, or a class for an expanded clone.

v_gene: TRBV5-4; j_gene: TRBJ1-2; abundance: -; d_gene: TRBD1; CDR3nt: TGTGCCAGCCTCGGGAGTGGACAGGGGAATAGAAGCTATGGCTACACCTTC; CDR3aa: CASLGSGQGNRSYGYTF
v_gene: TRBV29-1; j_gene: TRBJ1-1; abundance: -; d_gene: -; CDR3nt: TGCAGCGTCCGGACTATGAACACTGAAGCTTTCTTT; CDR3aa: CSVRTMNTEAFF
v_gene: TRBV6-2/TRBV6-3; j_gene: TRBJ1-1; abundance: -; d_gene: TRBD1; CDR3nt: TGTGCCAGCAGCGCCGGGACAGGGTTAGCTTTCTTT; CDR3aa: CASSAGTGLAFF
v_gene: TRBV5-6; j_gene: TRBJ2-6; abundance: -; d_gene: -; CDR3nt: TGTGCCAGCAGCTCCTTCTGGGGGACACTCTCTGGGGCCAACGTCCTGACTTTC; CDR3aa: CASSSFWGTLSGANVLTF
v_gene: TRBV5-6; j_gene: TRBJ2-4; abundance: -; d_gene: -; CDR3nt: TGTGCCAGCAGCTCCGGACAGAGGCGCGCACTAGCCAAAAACATTCAGTACTTC; CDR3aa: CASSSGQRRALAKNIQYF
v_gene: TRBV20-1; j_gene: TRBJ1-2; abundance: -; d_gene: -; CDR3nt: TGCAGTGCTAGTAGACACGGATGGTGGTATGGCTACACCTTC; CDR3aa: CSASRHGWWYGYTF
v_gene: TRBV25-1; j_gene: TRBJ2-2; abundance: -; d_gene: -; CDR3nt: TGTGCCAGCAGTGATTTGACACGGAACACCGGGGAGCTGTTTTTT; CDR3aa: CASSDLTRNTGELFF
v_gene: TRBV3-1/TRBV3-2; j_gene: TRBJ2-3; abundance: -; d_gene: -; CDR3nt: TGTGCCAGCAGCCGAATCACTAGCAGATCTAGCACAGATACGCAGTATTTT; CDR3aa: CASSRITSRSSTDTQYF
v_gene: TRBV24-1; j_gene: TRBJ2-1; abundance: -; d_gene: -; CDR3nt: TGTGCCACCAGTGAGGGGTACAGGGAACCATTTAATGAGCAGTTCTTC; CDR3aa: CATSEGYREPFNEQFF
v_gene: TRBV10-3; j_gene: TRBJ1-1; abundance: -; d_gene: -; CDR3nt: TGTGCCATCAATTCGGAACAGGGCCCCATGAACACTGAAGCTTTCTTT; CDR3aa: CAINSEQGPMNTEAFF
v_gene: TRBV7-9; j_gene: TRBJ1-1; abundance: -; d_gene: -; CDR3nt: TGTGCCAGCAGCTCTGGACATCGTGAAGCTTTCTTT; CDR3aa: CASSSGHREAFF
v_gene: TRBV12-3/TRBV12-4; j_gene: TRBJ1-6; abundance: once; d_gene: -; CDR3nt: TGTGCCAGCAGTTTGTCGGATAATTCACCCCTCCACTTT; CDR3aa: CASSLSDNSPLHF
v_gene: TRBV7-9; j_gene: TRBJ2-3; abundance: -; d_gene: TRBD2; CDR3nt: TGTGCCAGCAGCCCCCGGGGCGGGGGGGACACAGATACGCAGTATTTT; CDR3aa: CASSPRGGGDTDTQYF
v_gene: TRBV7-8; j_gene: TRBJ2-7; abundance: once; d_gene: -; CDR3nt: TGTGCCAGCAGCTTCCGGGTCTCCTACGAGCAGTACTTC; CDR3aa: CASSFRVSYEQYF
v_gene: TRBV11-3; j_gene: TRBJ2-2; abundance: -; d_gene: -; CDR3nt: TGTGCCAGCAGCTTAGTTATGAACACCGGGGAGCTGTTTTTT; CDR3aa: CASSLVMNTGELFF
v_gene: TRBV7-2; j_gene: TRBJ1-2; abundance: -; d_gene: TRBD1; CDR3nt: TGTGCCAGCAGTCTTACAGGGGGCAATTATGGCTACACCTTC; CDR3aa: CASSLTGGNYGYTF
v_gene: TRBV27; j_gene: TRBJ1-1; abundance: few; d_gene: TRBD1; CDR3nt: TGTGCCAGCAGCACAACACGGACAGGGGGCACTGAAGCTTTCTTT; CDR3aa: CASSTTRTGGTEAFF
v_gene: TRBV5-1; j_gene: TRBJ2-3; abundance: -; d_gene: -; CDR3nt: TGCGCCAGCAGTTCAGGGCAGCGGGTAACCTCTAGCACAGATACGCAGTATTTT; CDR3aa: CASSSGQRVTSSTDTQYF
v_gene: TRBV9; j_gene: TRBJ2-7; abundance: -; d_gene: -; CDR3nt: TGTGCCAGCAGCGTAGGATCTACTAACTACGAGCAGTACTTC; CDR3aa: CASSVGSTNYEQYF
v_gene: TRBV7-9; j_gene: TRBJ1-2; abundance: -; d_gene: TRBD1; CDR3nt: TGTGCCAGCAGCCATTTATGGACAGGAGGGAATAACTATGGCTACACCTTC; CDR3aa: CASSHLWTGGNNYGYTF